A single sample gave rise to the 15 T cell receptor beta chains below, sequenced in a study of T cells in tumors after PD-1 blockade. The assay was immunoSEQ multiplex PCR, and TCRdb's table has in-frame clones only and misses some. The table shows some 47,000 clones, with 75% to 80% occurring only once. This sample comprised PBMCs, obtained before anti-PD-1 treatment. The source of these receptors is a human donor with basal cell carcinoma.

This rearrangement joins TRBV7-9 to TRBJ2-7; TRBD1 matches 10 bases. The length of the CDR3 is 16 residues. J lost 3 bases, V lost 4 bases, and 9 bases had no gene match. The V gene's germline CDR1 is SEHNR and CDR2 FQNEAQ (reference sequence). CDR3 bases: TGTGCCAGCAGCTCGTCTCCCGGGACAGGGGTCTACGAGCAGTACTTC. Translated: CASSSSPGTGVYEQYF.

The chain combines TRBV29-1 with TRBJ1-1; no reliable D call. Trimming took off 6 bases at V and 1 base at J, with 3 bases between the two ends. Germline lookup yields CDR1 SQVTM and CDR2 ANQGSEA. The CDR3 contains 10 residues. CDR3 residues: CSVANTEAFF. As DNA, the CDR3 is TGCAGCGTAGCGAACACTGAAGCTTTCTTT.

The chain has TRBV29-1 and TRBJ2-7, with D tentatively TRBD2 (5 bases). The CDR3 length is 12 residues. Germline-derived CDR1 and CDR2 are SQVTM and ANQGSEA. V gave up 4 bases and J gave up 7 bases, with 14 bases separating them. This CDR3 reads CSVVREMGEQYF. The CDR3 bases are TGCAGCGTTGTTAGGGAGATGGGGGAGCAGTACTTC.

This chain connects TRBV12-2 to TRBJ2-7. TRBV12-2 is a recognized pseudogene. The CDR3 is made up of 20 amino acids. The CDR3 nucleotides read TGTGCAAGTCGCTTAACACTCCAGGGAACTAGTTCCGCCGCCTCCTACGAGCAGTACTTC. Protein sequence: CASRLTLQGTSSAASYEQYF.

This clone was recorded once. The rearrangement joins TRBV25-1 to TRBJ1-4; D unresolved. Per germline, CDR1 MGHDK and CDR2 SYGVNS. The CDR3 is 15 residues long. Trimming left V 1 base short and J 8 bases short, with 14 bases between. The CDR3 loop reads CASSELALMEEKLFF. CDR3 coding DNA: TGTGCCAGCAGTGAATTGGCTCTCATGGAGGAAAAACTGTTTTTT.

The CDR3 reads CASSLVGTGHYEQYF. DNA for the CDR3: TGTGCCAGCAGTTTAGTCGGGACAGGGCACTACGAGCAGTACTTC. The chain joins TRBV28 to TRBJ2-7; 9 bases fit TRBD1. This CDR3 has 15 residues. CDR1 and CDR2 (germline): MDHEN, SYDVKM. The J segment lost 3 bases and the V segment lost 2 bases, leaving 5 bases of the junction unmatched.

CDR3 amino acids: CASSYLRGNQPQHF. The CDR3 DNA follows: TGTGCCAGCAGCTACCTCCGGGGGAATCAGCCCCAGCATTTT. The J gene is TRBJ1-5, the V gene TRBV6-5; D may be TRBD1 (5 bases). Per the germline V gene, CDR1 is MNHEY and CDR2 is SVGAGI. V was pared by 6 bases and J by 4 bases, with 13 bases between. The CDR3 length is 14 residues.

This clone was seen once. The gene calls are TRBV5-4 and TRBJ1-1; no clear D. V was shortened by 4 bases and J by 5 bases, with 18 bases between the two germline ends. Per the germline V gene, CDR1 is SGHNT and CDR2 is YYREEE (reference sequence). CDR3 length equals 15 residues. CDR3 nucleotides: TGTGCCAGCAGCCCCACCCAGGAATTGGGAACTGAAGCTTTCTTT. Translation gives CASSPTQELGTEAFF. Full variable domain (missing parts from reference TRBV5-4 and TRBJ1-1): ETGVTQSPTHLIKTRGQQVTLRCSSQSGHNTVSWYQQALGQGPQFIFQYYREEENGRGNFPPRFSGLQFPNYSSELNVNALELDDSALYLCASSPTQELGTEAFFGQGTRLTVV.

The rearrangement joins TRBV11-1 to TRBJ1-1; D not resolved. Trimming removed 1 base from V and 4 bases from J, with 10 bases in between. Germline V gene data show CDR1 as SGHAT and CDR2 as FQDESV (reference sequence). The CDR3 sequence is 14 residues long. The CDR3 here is CASSLGPAATEAFF. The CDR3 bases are TGTGCCAGCAGCTTAGGCCCAGCGGCCACTGAAGCTTTCTTT. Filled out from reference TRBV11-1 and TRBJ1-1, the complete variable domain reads EAEVAQSPRYKITEKSQAVAFWCDPISGHATLYWYRQILGQGPELLVQFQDESVVDDSQLPKDRFSAERLKGVDSTLKIQPAELGDSAMYLCASSLGPAATEAFFGQGTRLTVV.

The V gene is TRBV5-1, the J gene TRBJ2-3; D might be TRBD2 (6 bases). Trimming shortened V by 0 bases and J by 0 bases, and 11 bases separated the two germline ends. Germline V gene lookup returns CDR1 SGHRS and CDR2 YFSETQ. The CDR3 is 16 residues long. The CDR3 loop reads CASSLDLGTSTDTQYF. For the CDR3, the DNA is TGCGCCAGCAGCTTGGATCTAGGGACTAGCACAGATACGCAGTATTTT.

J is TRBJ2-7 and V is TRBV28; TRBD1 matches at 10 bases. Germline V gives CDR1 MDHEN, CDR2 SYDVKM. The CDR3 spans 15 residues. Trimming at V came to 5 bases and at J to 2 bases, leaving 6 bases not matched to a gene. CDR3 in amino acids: CASSTTGTGAYEQYF. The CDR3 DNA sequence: TGTGCCAGCAGTACAACCGGGACAGGGGCCTACGAGCAGTACTTC.

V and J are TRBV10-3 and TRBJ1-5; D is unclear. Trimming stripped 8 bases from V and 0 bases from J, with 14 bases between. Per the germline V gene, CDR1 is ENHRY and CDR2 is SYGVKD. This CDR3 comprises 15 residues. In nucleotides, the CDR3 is TGTGCCATCGCGGGGTCATCTGATAGCAATCAGCCCCAGCATTTT. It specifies CAIAGSSDSNQPQHF.

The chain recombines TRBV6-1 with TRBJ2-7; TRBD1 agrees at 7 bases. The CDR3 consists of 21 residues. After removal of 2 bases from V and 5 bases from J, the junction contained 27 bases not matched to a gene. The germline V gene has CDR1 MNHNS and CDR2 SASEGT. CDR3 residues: CASSENRVKDRWFLVQNEQYF. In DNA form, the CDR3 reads TGTGCCAGCAGTGAAAATCGGGTCAAGGACAGGTGGTTCTTAGTCCAAAACGAGCAGTACTTC.

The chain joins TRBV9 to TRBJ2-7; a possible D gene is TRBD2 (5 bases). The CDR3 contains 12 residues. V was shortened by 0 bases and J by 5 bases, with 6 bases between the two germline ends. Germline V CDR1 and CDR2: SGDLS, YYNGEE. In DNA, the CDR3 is TGTGCCAGCAGCGTAGCGGGGAACGAGCAGTACTTC. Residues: CASSVAGNEQYF.

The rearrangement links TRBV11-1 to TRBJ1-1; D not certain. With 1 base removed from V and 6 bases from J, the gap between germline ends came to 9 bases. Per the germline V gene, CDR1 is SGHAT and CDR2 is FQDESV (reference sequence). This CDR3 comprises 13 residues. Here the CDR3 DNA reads TGTGCCAGCAGCTTAGTCAGCAGCGCTGAAGCTTTCTTT. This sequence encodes CASSLVSSAEAFF.